This entry features one TCR beta chain sequence. At one end the junction does not follow the germline gene, possibly because of a read error. Only in-frame clones appear in the TCRdb table, and some are missing; sequencing was by immunoSEQ multiplex PCR. The sample records 75,000 or so clones, around 80% being singletons. The source of the sample is a study of blood T cell repertoires in COVID-19. Study in general: Samples came from the United States, Italy and Spain, spanning acute and convalescent COVID-19. Sources were T cells, B-cell-depleted T cells, or PBMCs; the material itself was cDNA or gDNA.

Germline-derived CDR1 and CDR2 are SNHLY and FYNNEI. The CDR3 covers 15 residues. This TCR came from a man in his fifties or sixties with active or convalescent COVID-19. The sample was peripheral blood. V gene TRBV2 combines with J gene TRBJ1-1; tentatively, D is TRBD1 (6 bases). This chain's CDR3 is CASREGGRGGTEAFF. The CDR3 DNA follows: TGTGCCAGCAGGGAAGGGGGGAGAGGGGGCACTGAAGCTTTCTTT.